This entry features one T cell receptor (beta chain) sequence. This clone was observed a few times. The antigen it recognizes is unknown. It has no much larger one-base neighbor in the sample; base qualities were not kept. Libraries were constructed by the immunoSEQ multiplex PCR assay. For the multiplex PCR, a mixture combining 60 forward primers for TCR Vbeta segments and 13 reverse primers for TCR Jbeta segments was used. The CDR3 region of rearranged TCR beta genes was amplified from genomic DNA by a multiplex PCR assay. On the Illumina HiSeq System, the amplified TCR beta libraries were sequenced as 87-base-pair reads. The source study handled its data this way. In a later analysis, tens of millions of unique TCR beta chains were counted across the approximately 640 repertoires, and approximately 11 million of these chains were shared by at least two donors. To remove PCR and sequencing errors, raw reads were error-corrected and collapsed into unique sequences using a nearest-neighbor algorithm that merged closely related sequences. CDR3 sequences were aligned to IMGT reference sequences to assign V, D and J gene segments. Each retained sequence needed at least a six-nucleotide match to both a V gene segment and a J gene segment. Rearrangements were called productive when the CDR3 lacked stop codons and stayed in frame with V and J; all others were non-productive. CDR3 was defined by IMGT convention, running from the second conserved V-encoded cysteine to the conserved J-encoded phenylalanine. The earlier analysis of 500 to 650 of the donors excluded any sequence lacking an unambiguous match to a single V gene segment. An earlier analysis of 450 to 650 of the donors called V segments functional above 56.7% productive rearrangements and segregating when the between-donor standard deviation exceeded 5%. A statistical classification framework was developed to diagnose cytomegalovirus status using the catalog of TCR beta chain sequences. In a later analysis, TCR nucleotide sequences were compared against IMGT/GENE-DB human TR gene sequences so that V and J genes could be assigned. Using the TCRdist pipeline, a later analysis assigned CDR3 sequences along with most-parsimonious VDJ recombination scenarios. In a later analysis, each TCR beta chain was defined by its CDR3 amino acid sequence together with its V-gene family, and reads lacking a unique V-gene family were excluded. A later analysis removed roughly 590 highly shared, low-generation-probability nucleotide sequences to deal with suspected cross-contamination and a sequencing artifact. For each public chain, a later analysis derived a clonal expansion index from normalized ranks of inferred template counts within each repertoire. In a later analysis, generation probabilities were computed using a VDJ recombination model fitted to out-of-frame rearrangements, and the results were checked against IGoR. A later analysis scored TCR-TCR, TCR-HLA and TCR-CMV co-occurrence with hypergeometric tests, applying a repertoire-size bias correction to TCR pairs. False discovery rates were estimated in a later analysis by permuting HLA or CMV assignments 20 times. A later analysis grouped co-occurring TCRs with DBSCAN, adding TCRdist sequence similarity when clustering within HLA-allele-positive subsets. Repertoires with fewer than 30,000 or more than 120,000 public chains were left out of co-occurrence clustering, as were five repertoires with anomalous nucleotide sharing. TCRdb carries this immuneACCESS record with in-frame sequences only. Its versions omit some clonotypes, under half of them owing to an unresolved V gene in the studies checked, with the rest unexplained. The V and J calls and the clone size are those of that table, but D and trimming were determined from the DNA. This sample has 140,000 or so clones in its table, and roughly 70% of those were observed once. Around 4.1% of the sample is in the top ten clones.

This entry is derived from a study of cytomegalovirus exposure and HLA in healthy donors (dated by TCRdb to 2016 to 2017). In the study overall: According to an earlier analysis of around 600 of the donors, about 170 million T cells yielded 117 million unique TCR beta sequences and about 300 Gb of sequence data. About 300 gigabases of sequencing data and around 85 million unique TCR sequences made up an early release that covered under 750 HLA-typed donors. Of the 300 to 400 genotyped donors, around 81% fell in the genetic ancestry cluster associated with self-reported Caucasian donors. The study aimed to test whether signatures of past pathogen exposure could be identified by cataloging public T cell receptors. Using immunosequencing, the study profiled T cell repertoires from 666 subjects and related those repertoires to cytomegalovirus serostatus. Besides the first cohort of more than 650 subjects, a separate validation cohort made up of around 120 different subjects was used. The study combined high-throughput TCR immunosequencing, statistical association of individual TCRs with disease status, and machine learning to predict cytomegalovirus infection status. A later analysis re-examined previously published TCR beta repertoires from just over 650 donors and added high-resolution HLA genotyping to investigate patterns of TCR occurrence. Rather than drawing on any new phenotypic data, the later analysis identified candidate immune exposures from TCR beta sequences and the way those sequences occurred across donors. An earlier analysis of 587 of the donors used high-throughput TCR beta sequencing to judge whether each TCR beta V gene segment behaved as functional or pseudogenic. Donor age, sex, ethnicity and CMV serostatus were compiled alongside the repertoire data. A later genetic analysis took genome-wide SNP genotypes for 398 of the 666 donors and used that subset as a discovery cohort. Every repertoire in the discovery cohort had been generated on one and the same sequencing platform. Both class I and class II loci were covered by HLA typing, at four-digit resolution. The number of typed donors differed by locus: roughly 629-640 for A, B, C, DRB1 and DQB1; approximately 520 for DQA1; 606 for DPA1; and 450 to 480 for DPB1. Roughly 5 DR-DQ haplotypes were handled as single units for association and clustering because linkage in the cohort was strong. Across roughly 420 genotyped donors of the cohort, an average of roughly 200,000 unique TCR beta nucleotide sequences per donor were sequenced, and around 19% of those sequences were non-productive. Results the study describes overall, beyond this receptor: The classifier was reported to diagnose cytomegalovirus status with high specificity and sensitivity in both the original cohort and the validation cohort. A later genetic analysis associated a missense DCLRE1C variant with V-gene and J-gene trimming of TCR beta chains, and an independent cohort replicated the association. According to a later analysis, parvovirus B19, influenza, CMV and Epstein-Barr virus appeared linked to several top co-occurrence clusters. At a false discovery rate of 0.05, a later analysis linked 16,951 TCR beta sequences to specific HLA alleles. Most TCR sequences were seen in very few donors, while some public TCRs were found in many individuals. According to a later analysis, TCR association rates differed among HLA loci, with DRB1 alleles showing the most associated TCRs and HLA-C alleles showing the fewest. A later genetic analysis reported fewer N-insertions in productive TCRs among donors in an Asian-associated ancestry cluster than the approximately 670-donor mean. A cluster of highly shared sequence variants was judged likely to be a technical artifact of the sequencing pipeline. Because counts were too low, 15 or so rarely observed V segments, including chromosome 9 orphons, were excluded from the earlier analysis of 587 of the donors. In an earlier analysis of fewer than 750 of the donors, most TCR beta V segments were observed in productive rearrangements about 87% or about 30% of the time, broadly matching IMGT annotations. Some IMGT-functional V segments, including TRBV6-2 and TRBV6-3, could not be told apart with the 87-base-pair reads, so those segments were excluded. The cohort was sequenced for TCR beta chains only, and without alpha or paired-chain data the features that could be detected were limited. In vitro tests confirmed that a few of the cytomegalovirus-associated TCR beta chains recognize cytomegalovirus antigens. A further reported finding was that TCR beta sequences accurately predicted the HLA-A and HLA-B alleles for most subjects in the first cohort. In the study, around 160 TCR beta chains were listed as associated with cytomegalovirus. Strong co-occurrence of HLA alleles, especially DR and DQ, made assigning TCR associations to individual alleles difficult. Roughly uniform sequencing depth across donors was assumed in presence/absence analyses, although this assumption may not hold. According to the authors, the approach could potentially be generalized to other disease states and immunological phenotypes. Linkage disequilibrium might explain the correlated functional status among segregating V segments, but an unknown experimental factor could not be excluded. In a later analysis, most CMV-associated TCR beta chains were found to appear HLA-restricted, with HLA associations seemingly driven largely by CMV exposure. Because HLA typing was unavailable for some donors at each locus, only the typed subset was used in association tests. Immune exposure information for the cohort was limited to CMV serostatus. In a later analysis, HLA-associated TCR beta chains showed more clonal expansion and lower generation probabilities than non-associated chains that were equally common.

The germline V gene sets CDR1 to MNHNS and CDR2 to SASEGT. Taken from cysteine to phenylalanine, the CDR3 has 12 residues. The only DNA kept is the CDR3, 36 bases in frame from the first base. A distance of 10 bases separates the germline ends of V and J, which lose 5 bases and 8 bases respectively. In total, 600 or so healthy bone marrow donors made up the cohort. At the time of sampling, every cohort member was nominally healthy, though immune exposures that went unrecorded were likely present. The donor tested CMV seropositive and was one of the 289 seropositive cohort members. A peripheral blood sample was provided by each donor, and peripheral blood mononuclear cells were used for TCR beta sequencing. The Qiagen DNeasy Blood Extraction Kit was used to extract genomic DNA from the blood cell samples.

Sequencing was done on a sample of PBMCs. Rearrangement joined TRBV6-1 to TRBJ2-1; possibly the D gene is TRBD2, per 5 matching bases. The clonotype was recovered from a man in his late teens or twenties in good health and CMV-seropositive. The CDR3 in this case is CASSYRGDEQFF. In nucleotide form, the sequence is TGTGCCAGCAGTTATCGGGGTGATGAGCAGTTCTTC.